This T cell receptor (beta chain) was profiled in a study of cytomegalovirus exposure and HLA in healthy donors. Concerning this clone itself: Its antigen is currently unknown.

The CDR3 totals 15 residues. The V and J ends lost 5 bases and 0 bases, in that order; junction bases with no gene match: 7. Germline V gene sequence: CDR1 MDHEN, CDR2 SYDVKM. The primer mix had 60 Vbeta and 13 Jbeta primers. Authors' processing steps: Later reanalysis found 80 million or so unique TCR beta chains, around 10 million of them shared. Generated by immunoSEQ multiplex PCR, the TCRdb table keeps only in-frame clones and is missing some. V and J calls plus clone size are reproduced from that table; the DNA served to infer D and trimming. The sample has approximately 120,000 clones, 60% to 80% seen once; the top ten hold about 3.3%. Study-level findings and limits: In a later analysis, TCR beta V- and J-gene trimming was associated with a missense DCLRE1C variant. DRB1 showed the most TCR associations and HLA-C the fewest in a later analysis, as rates varied by HLA locus. Apart from CMV serostatus, no immune exposure information was available.

This receptor was obtained from a woman aged 45-59 years in good health and CMV-seronegative. J is TRBJ2-7 and V is TRBV28; 7 bases are a match to TRBD2. The sequenced sample was PBMCs. CDR3 coding DNA: TGTGCCAGCAGTGAGAGCGGGGTCAGCTCCTACGAGCAGTACTTC. Encoded protein: CASSESGVSSYEQYF.